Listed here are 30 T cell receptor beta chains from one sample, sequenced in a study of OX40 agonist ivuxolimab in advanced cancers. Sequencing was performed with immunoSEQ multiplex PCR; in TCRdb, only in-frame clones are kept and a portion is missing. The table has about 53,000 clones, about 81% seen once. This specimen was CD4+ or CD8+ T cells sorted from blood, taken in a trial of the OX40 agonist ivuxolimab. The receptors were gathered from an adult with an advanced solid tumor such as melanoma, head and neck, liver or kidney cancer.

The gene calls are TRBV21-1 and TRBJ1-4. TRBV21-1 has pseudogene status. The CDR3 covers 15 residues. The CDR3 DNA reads TGTGCCAGCAGCAAAGGAAGAGAGCCTAATGAAAAACTGTTTTTT. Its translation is CASSKGREPNEKLFF.

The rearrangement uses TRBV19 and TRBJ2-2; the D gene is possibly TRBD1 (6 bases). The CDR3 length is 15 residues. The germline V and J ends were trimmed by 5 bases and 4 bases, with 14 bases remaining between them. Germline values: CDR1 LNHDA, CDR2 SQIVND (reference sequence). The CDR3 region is CASSWQGRLTGELFF. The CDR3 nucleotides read TGTGCCAGTAGTTGGCAGGGGCGTCTCACCGGGGAGCTGTTTTTT.

CDR3 DNA: TGTGCCAGCAGGGCTCCCCAGGGGGCTGGGAACTATGGCTACACCTTC. Encoded protein: CASRAPQGAGNYGYTF. The chain joins TRBV28 to TRBJ1-2, with 8 positions matching TRBD1. This CDR3 has 16 residues. V shed 6 bases, J shed 2 bases, and the junction held 11 bases outside the gene matches. Germline V gene data show CDR1 as MDHEN and CDR2 as SYDVKM.

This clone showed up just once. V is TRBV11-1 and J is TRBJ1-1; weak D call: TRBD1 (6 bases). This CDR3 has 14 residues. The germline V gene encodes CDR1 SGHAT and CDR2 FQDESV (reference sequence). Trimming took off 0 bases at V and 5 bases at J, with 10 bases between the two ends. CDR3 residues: CASSLAQGMTEAFF. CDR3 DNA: TGTGCCAGCAGCTTAGCGCAGGGGATGACTGAAGCTTTCTTT.

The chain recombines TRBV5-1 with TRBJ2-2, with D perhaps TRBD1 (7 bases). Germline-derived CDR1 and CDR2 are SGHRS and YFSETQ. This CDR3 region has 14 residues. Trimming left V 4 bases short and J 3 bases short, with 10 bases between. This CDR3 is CASSSRGDTGELFF. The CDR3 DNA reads TGCGCCAGCAGCAGCAGGGGGGACACCGGGGAGCTGTTTTTT.

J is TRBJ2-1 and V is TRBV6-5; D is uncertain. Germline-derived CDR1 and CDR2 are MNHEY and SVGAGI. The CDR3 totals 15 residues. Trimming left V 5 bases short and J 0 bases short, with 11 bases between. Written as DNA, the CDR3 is TGTGCCAGCAGTGCGTCGGAGAGCTCCTACAATGAGCAGTTCTTC. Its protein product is CASSASESSYNEQFF.

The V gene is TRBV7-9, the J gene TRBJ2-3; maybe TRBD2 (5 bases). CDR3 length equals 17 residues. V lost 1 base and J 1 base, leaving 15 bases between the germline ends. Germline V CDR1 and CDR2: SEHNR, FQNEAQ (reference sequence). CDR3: CASSLGRWTGGTDTQYF. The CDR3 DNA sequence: TGTGCCAGCAGCTTAGGGAGGTGGACGGGCGGCACAGATACGCAGTATTTT.

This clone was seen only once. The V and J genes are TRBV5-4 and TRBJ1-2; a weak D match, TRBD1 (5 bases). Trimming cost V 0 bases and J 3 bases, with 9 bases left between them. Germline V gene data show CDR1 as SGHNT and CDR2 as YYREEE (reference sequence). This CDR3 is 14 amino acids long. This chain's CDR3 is CASSLVGRDYGYTF. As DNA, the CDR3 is TGTGCCAGCAGCTTGGTGGGCAGGGACTATGGCTACACCTTC.

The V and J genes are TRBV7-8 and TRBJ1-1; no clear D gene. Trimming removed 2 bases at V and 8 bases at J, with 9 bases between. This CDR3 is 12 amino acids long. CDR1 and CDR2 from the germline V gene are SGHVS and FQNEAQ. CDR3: CASSLRSREAFF. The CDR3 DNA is TGTGCCAGCAGCTTAAGGTCACGGGAAGCTTTCTTT.

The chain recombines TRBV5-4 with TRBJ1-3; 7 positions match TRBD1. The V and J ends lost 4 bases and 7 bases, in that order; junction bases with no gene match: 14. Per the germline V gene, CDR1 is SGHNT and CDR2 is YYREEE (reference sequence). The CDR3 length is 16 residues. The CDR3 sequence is CASSKPTRDRDNTIYF. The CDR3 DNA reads TGTGCCAGCAGCAAACCGACTAGAGACAGGGATAACACCATATATTTT.

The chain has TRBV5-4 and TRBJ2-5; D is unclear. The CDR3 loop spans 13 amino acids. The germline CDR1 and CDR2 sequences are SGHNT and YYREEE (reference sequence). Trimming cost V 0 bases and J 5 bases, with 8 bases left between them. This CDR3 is CASSLDPGETQYF. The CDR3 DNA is TGTGCCAGCAGCTTGGACCCCGGGGAGACCCAGTACTTC.

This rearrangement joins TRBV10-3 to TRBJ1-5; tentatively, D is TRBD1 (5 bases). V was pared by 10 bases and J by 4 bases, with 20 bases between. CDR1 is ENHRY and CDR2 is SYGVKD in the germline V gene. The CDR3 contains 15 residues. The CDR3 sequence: CATSEGGGKNQPQHF. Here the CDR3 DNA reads TGTGCCACCTCAGAGGGTGGGGGGAAAAATCAGCCCCAGCATTTT.

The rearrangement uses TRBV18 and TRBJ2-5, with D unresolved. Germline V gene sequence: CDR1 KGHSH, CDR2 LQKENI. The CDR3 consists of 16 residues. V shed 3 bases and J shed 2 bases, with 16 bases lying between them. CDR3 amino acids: CASSPRPGTAQETQYF. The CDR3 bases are TGTGCCAGCTCACCCAGACCAGGCACGGCTCAAGAGACCCAGTACTTC.

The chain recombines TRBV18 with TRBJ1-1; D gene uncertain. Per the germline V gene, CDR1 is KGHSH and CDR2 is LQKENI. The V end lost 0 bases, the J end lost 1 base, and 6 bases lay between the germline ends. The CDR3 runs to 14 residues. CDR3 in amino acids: CASSPPGANTEAFF. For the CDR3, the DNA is TGTGCCAGCTCACCACCAGGTGCGAACACTGAAGCTTTCTTT.

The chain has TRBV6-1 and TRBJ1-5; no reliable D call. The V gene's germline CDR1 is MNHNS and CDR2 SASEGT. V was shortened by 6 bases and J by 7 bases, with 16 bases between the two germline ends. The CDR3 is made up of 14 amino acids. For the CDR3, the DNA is TGTGCCAGCAGATTGGCCCTGGGTGAGCAGCCCCAGCATTTT. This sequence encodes CASRLALGEQPQHF.

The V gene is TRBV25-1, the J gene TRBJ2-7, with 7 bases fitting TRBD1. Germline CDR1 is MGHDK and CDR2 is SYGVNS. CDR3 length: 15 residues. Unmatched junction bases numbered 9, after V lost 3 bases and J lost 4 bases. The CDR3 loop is CASSDPTGFGYEQYF. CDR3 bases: TGTGCCAGCAGTGACCCGACAGGGTTCGGTTACGAGCAGTACTTC.

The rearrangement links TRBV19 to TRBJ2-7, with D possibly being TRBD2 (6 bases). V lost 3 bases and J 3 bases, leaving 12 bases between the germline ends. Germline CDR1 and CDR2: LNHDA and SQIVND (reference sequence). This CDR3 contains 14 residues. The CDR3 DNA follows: TGTGCCAGTAGTATTGCCGGGAGTGTCTACGAGCAGTACTTC. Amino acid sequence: CASSIAGSVYEQYF.

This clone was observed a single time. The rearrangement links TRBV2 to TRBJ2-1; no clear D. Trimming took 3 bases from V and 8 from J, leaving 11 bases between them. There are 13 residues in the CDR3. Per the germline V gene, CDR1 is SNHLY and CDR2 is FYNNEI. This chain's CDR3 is CASSDQNRDEQFF. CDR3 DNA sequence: TGTGCCAGCAGTGACCAGAATAGAGATGAGCAGTTCTTC.

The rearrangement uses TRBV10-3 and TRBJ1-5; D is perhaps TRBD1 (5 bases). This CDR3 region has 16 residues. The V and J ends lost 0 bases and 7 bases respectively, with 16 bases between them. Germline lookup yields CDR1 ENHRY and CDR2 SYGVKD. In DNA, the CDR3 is TGTGCCATCAGTGAGTCCGGTCTAGGGGCGGTCCAGCCCCAGCATTTT. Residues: CAISESGLGAVQPQHF.

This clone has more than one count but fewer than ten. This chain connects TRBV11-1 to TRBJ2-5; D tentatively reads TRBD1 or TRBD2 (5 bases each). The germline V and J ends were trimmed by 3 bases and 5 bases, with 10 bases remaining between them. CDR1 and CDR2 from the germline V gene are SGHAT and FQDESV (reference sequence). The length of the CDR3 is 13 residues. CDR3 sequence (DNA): TGTGCCAGCAGCTTCGGGACGGCCGAGACCCAGTACTTC. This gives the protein CASSFGTAETQYF. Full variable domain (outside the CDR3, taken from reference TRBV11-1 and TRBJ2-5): EAEVAQSPRYKITEKSQAVAFWCDPISGHATLYWYRQILGQGPELLVQFQDESVVDDSQLPKDRFSAERLKGVDSTLKIQPAELGDSAMYLCASSFGTAETQYFGPGTRLLVL.

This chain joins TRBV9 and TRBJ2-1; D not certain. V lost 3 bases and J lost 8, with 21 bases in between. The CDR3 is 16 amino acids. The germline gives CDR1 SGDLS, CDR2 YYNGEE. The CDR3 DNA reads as TGTGCCAGCAGCGCATCCCCCCTGGGCCTCTGGGATGAGCAGTTCTTC. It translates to CASSASPLGLWDEQFF.

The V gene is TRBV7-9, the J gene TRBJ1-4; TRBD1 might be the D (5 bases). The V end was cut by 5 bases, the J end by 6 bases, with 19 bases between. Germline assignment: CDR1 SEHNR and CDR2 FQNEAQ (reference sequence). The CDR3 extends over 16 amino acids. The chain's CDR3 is CASSPLGVSGDEKLFF. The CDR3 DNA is TGTGCCAGCAGCCCACTGGGGGTTTCGGGGGATGAAAAACTGTTTTTT.

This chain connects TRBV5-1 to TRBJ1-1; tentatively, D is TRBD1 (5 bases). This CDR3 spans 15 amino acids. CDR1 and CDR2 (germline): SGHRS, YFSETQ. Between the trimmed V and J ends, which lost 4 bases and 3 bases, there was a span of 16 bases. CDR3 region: CASSPMRGGDTEAFF. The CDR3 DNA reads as TGCGCCAGCAGCCCGATGCGGGGAGGGGACACTGAAGCTTTCTTT.

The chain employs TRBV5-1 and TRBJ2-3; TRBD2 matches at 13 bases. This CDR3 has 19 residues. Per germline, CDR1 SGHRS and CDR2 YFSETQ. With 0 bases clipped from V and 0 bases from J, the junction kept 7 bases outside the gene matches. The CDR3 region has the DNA TGCGCCAGCAGCTTGGTTACTAGCGGGAGGGCGACTAGCACAGATACGCAGTATTTT. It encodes CASSLVTSGRATSTDTQYF.

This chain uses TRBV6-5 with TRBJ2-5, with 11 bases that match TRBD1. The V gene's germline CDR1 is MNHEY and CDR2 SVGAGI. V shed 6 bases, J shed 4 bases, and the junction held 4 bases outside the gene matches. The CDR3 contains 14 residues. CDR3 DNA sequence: TGTGCCAGCAGGGTCGGACAGGGGGCAGAGACCCAGTACTTC. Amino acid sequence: CASRVGQGAETQYF.

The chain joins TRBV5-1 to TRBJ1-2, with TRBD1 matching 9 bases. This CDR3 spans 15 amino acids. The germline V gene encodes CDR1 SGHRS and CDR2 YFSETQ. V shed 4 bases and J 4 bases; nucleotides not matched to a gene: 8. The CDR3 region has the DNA TGCGCCAGCAGCCCTAGACAGGGGGGACTCTATGGCTACACCTTC. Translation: CASSPRQGGLYGYTF.

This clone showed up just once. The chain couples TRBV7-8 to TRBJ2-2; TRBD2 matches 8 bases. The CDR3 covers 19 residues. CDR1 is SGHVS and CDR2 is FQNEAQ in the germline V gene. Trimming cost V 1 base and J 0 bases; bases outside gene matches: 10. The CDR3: CASSLVAGGPVTNTGELFF. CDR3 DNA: TGTGCCAGCAGCTTAGTCGCGGGAGGCCCCGTGACGAACACCGGGGAGCTGTTTTTT.

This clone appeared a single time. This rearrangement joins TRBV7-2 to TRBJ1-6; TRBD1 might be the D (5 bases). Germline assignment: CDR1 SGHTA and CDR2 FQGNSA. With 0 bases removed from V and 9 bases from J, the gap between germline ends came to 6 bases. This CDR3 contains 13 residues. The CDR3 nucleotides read TGTGCCAGCAGCTTAGCAGGGACTTCACCCCTCCACTTT. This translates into CASSLAGTSPLHF. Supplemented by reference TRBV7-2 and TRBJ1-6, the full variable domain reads GAGVSQSPSNKVTEKGKDVELRCDPISGHTALYWYRQSLGQGLEFLIYFQGNSAPDKSGLPSDRFSAERTGGSVSTLTIQRTQQEDSAVYLCASSLAGTSPLHFGNGTRLTVT.

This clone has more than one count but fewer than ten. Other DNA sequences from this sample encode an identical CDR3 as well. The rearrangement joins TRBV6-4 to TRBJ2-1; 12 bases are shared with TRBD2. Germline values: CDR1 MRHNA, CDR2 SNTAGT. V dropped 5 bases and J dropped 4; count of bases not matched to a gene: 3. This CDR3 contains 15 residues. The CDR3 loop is CASSSGTSGYNEQFF. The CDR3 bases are TGTGCCAGCAGTTCCGGGACTAGCGGGTACAATGAGCAGTTCTTC.

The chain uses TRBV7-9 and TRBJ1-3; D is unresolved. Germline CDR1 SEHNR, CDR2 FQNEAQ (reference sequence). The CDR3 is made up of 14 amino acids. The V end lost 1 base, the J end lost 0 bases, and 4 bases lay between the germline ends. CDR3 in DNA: TGTGCCAGCAGCTTAGTCCTCTCTGGAAACACCATATATTTT. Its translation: CASSLVLSGNTIYF.